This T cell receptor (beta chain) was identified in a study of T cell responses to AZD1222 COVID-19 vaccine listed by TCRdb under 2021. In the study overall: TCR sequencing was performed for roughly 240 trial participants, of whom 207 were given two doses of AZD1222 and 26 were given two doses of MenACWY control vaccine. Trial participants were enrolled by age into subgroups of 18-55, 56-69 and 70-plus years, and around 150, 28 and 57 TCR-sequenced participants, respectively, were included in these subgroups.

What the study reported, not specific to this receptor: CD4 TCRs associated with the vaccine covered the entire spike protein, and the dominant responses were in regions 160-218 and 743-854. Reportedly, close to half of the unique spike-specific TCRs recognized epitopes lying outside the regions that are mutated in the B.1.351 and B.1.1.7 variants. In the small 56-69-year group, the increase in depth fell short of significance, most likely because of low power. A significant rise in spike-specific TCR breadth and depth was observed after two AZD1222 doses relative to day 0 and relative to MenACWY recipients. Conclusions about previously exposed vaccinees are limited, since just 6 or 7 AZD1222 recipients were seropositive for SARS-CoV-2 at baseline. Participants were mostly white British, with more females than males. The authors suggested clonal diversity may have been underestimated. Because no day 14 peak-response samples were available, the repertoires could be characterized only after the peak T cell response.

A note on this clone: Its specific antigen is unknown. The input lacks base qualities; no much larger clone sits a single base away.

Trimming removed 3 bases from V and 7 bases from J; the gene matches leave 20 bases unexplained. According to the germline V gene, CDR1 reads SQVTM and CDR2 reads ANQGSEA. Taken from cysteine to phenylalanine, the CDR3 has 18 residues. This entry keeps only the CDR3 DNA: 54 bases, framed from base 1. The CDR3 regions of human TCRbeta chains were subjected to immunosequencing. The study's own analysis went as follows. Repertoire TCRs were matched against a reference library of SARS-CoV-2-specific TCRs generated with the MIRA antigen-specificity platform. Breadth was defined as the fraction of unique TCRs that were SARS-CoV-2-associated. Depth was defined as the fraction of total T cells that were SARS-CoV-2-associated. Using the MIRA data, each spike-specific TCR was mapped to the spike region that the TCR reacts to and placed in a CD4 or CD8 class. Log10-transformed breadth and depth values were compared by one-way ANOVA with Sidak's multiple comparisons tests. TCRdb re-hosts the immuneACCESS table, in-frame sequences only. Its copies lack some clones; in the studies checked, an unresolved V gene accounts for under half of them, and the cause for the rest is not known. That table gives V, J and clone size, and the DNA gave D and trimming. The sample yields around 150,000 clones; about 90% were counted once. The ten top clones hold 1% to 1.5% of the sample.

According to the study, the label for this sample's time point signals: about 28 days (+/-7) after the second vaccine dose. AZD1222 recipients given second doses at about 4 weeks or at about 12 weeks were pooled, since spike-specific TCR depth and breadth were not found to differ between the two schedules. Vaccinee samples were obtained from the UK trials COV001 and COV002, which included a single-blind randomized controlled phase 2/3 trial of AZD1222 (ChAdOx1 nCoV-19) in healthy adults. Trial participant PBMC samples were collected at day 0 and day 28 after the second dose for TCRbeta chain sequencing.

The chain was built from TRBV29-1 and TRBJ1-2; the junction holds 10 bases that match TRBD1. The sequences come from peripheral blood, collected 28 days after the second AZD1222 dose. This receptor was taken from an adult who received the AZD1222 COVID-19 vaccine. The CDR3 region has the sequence CSVDPLPWPRQGAGGYTF. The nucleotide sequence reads TGCAGCGTTGACCCCCTGCCCTGGCCAAGACAGGGGGCGGGTGGCTACACCTTC.